The T cell receptor beta chain under discussion was sequenced for a study of blood T cell repertoires in COVID-19. Assignments of participants to cohorts depended upon their own reported clinical history. Two negative PCRs, clearance, or symptom resolution were required of recovered Cohort 3 donors. In the original analysis: Cell counts per sample came from amplifying reference gene primers. The data were produced by immunoSEQ multiplex PCR, yet TCRdb's version contains in-frame clones alone and is incomplete. D and trimming were read from the DNA, whereas the V and J calls and clone size are those reported in that table. The table includes some 420,000 clones, approximately 92% detected once. Deletions cut 4 bases from V and 9 bases from J, with 19 bases between. Germline V lookup: CDR1 MNHEY, CDR2 SMNVEV (reference sequence). This CDR3 comprises 16 residues.

The sample consisted of PBMCs or T cells enriched from blood (not recorded which). The origin of this receptor is a man under 40 who had recovered from COVID-19. The chain joins TRBV27 to TRBJ1-6, with D perhaps matching TRBD1 (6 bases). CDR3 DNA: TGTGCCAGCAGTTCAGACAGGTCCCCAAAGCTTTCACCCCTCCACTTT. This encodes CASSSDRSPKLSPLHF.